This T cell receptor (beta chain) came from a study of human T cells and chemical hapten exposure. Overall study context: On around 2 cm by around 2 cm of upper inner arm skin, sensitization was performed with 2% DPC.

The time point is: patch test 1, 2 weeks after DPC sensitization. Treatment indicated: therapeutic diphenylcyclopropenone sensitization with weekly scalp DPC. TCRdb re-called the RACE reads with MiXCR, one entry per CDR3 protein. Of 180,000 or so distinct CDR3 sequences in the sample, 20% to 25% were seen once. Trimming cost V 0 bases and J 13 bases; bases outside gene matches: 7. Germline-derived CDR1 and CDR2 are DFQATT and SNEGSKA (reference sequence). The CDR3 is made up of 12 amino acids. This specimen was whole blood, taken in connection with sensitization to the hapten diphenylcyclopropenone (DPC). This clonotype was sampled from a woman between 50 and 59 years old with alopecia areata. Some clones in this sample may be carry-over from other donors' samples. The chain combines TRBV20-1 with TRBJ2-3; TRBD2 aligns across 7 bases. CDR3 protein: CSARDGGGREYF. As DNA, the CDR3 is TGCAGTGCTAGAGATGGCGGGGGACGAGAGTATTTT.